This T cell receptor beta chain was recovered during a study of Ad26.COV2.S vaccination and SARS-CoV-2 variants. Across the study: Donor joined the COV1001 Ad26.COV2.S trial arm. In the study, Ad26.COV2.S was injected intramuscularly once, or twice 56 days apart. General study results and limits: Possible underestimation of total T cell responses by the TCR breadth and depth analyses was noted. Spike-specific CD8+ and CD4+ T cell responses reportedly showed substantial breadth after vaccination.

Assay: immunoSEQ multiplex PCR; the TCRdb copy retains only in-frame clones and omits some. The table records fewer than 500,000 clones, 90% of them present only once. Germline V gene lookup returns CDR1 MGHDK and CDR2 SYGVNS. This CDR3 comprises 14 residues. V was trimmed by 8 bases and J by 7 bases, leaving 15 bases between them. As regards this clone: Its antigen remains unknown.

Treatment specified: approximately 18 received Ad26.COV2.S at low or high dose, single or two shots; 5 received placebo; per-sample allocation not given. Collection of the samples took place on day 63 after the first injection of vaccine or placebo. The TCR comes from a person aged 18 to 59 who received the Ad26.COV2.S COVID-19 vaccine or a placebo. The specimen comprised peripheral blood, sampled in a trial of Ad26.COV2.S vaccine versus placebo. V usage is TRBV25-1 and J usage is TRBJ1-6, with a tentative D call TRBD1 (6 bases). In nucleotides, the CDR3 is TGTGCCAGCTCCGCAGGGGCACAGAATTCACCCCTCCACTTT. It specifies CASSAGAQNSPLHF.